The source of this T cell receptor beta chain is a study of blood T cell repertoires in COVID-19. Study details: The analysed material was cDNA or gDNA that came from T cells, B-cell-depleted T cells, or PBMCs.

Individuals aged 18 to 89 years were recruited from approximately 24 US areas. Which cohort a participant joined came from the clinical history participants gave. The repertoire was sequenced with immunoSEQ multiplex PCR; TCRdb's copy has only in-frame clones and lacks some. Here the sample spans 150,000 to 200,000 clones, approximately 80% being singletons. The CDR3 is 16 amino acids. Germline CDR1 SEHNR, CDR2 FQNEAQ (reference sequence). V lost 0 bases and J 5 bases, leaving 16 bases between the germline ends. V and J are TRBV7-9 and TRBJ2-5; D perhaps matches TRBD1 (6 bases). This TCR came from a woman between 55 and 75 years old with acute COVID-19. Sequencing was done on a sample of PBMCs or T cells enriched from blood (not recorded which). The CDR3 DNA is TGTGCCAGCAGCTTAGCGGGGGCTTTCAAGGGGGAGACCCAGTACTTC. Encoded protein: CASSLAGAFKGETQYF.